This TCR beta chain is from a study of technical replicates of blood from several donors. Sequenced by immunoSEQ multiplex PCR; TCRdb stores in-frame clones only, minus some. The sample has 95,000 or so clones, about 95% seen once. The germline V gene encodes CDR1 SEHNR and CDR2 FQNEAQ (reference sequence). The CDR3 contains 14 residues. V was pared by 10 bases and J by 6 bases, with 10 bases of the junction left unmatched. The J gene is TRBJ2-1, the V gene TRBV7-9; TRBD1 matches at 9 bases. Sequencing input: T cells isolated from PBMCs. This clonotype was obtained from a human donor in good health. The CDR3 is CAINQDRGINEQFF. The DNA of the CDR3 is TGTGCCATCAATCAGGACAGGGGCATCAATGAGCAGTTCTTC.